This paragraph covers one T cell receptor (beta chain) sequence. This CDR3 has 15 amino acids. The junction had 5 bases not matched to a gene; V was cut back by 5 bases and J by 4 bases. Germline CDR1 SEHNR, CDR2 FQNEAQ (reference sequence). The entry originates in a study of blood T cell repertoires in COVID-19. About the study: Sources were T cells, B-cell-depleted T cells, or PBMCs; the material itself was cDNA or gDNA.

In the study's own analysis: Nucleated cell number was recorded as an estimate derived from reference gene primer amplification. Sequenced by immunoSEQ multiplex PCR; TCRdb stores in-frame clones only, minus some. Clone size and the V and J calls come from that table; the DNA yielded D and trimming. Here the sample spans around 100,000 clones, roughly four fifths being singletons. This receptor was identified in a man in his 60s with acute or convalescent COVID-19. This chain uses TRBV7-9 with TRBJ1-5, with TRBD1 matching 10 bases. Sequencing was done on a sample of peripheral blood. CDR3 amino acids: CASSHGTGVNQPQHF. CDR3 nucleotides: TGTGCCAGCAGCCACGGGACAGGGGTTAATCAGCCCCAGCATTTT.